Reported below is one T cell receptor beta chain. Only in-frame clones appear in the TCRdb table, and some are missing; sequencing was by immunoSEQ multiplex PCR. The sample lists approximately 110,000 clones; about 93% were seen once. The junction had 10 bases not matched to a gene; V was cut back by 6 bases and J by 1 base. The CDR3 is 18 residues long. Germline V gene data show CDR1 as KGHSH and CDR2 as LQKENI. The source of the sample is a study of blood T cell repertoires in COVID-19. The chain links TRBV18 to TRBJ2-3; 13 nucleotides match TRBD2. The sample comprised peripheral blood. The TCR was taken from a man aged 50-60 years with COVID-19, enrolled during active disease. CDR3 sequence (DNA): TGTGCCAGCTCCCCAGGGACTAGCGGGAACCGTCGCACAGATACGCAGTATTTT. It codes for CASSPGTSGNRRTDTQYF.